A selection of T cell receptor beta chains follows, all from one sample in a study of blood T cells in healthy people across ages. In TCRdb, the 5' RACE reads were re-called with MiXCR into one record per CDR3 protein. This sample carries 1.5 million to 1.9 million distinct CDR3 sequences, 35% to 45% of them seen once, and the ten largest clones take less than 5%. Sequenced input: blood. The receptors originated from a woman in her late teens or twenties in good health. Both conserved end residues are part of each CDR3. The order of the fields is V gene, J gene, clone size, D gene, CDR3 protein, CDR3 DNA. D genes are given only for firm matches. For some rows the clone size is stated as once, few or many, or as a class when expanded; others skip it.

>TRBV6-5|TRBJ1-4|once|NA
CASSPSGRFNEKLFF
TGTGCCAGCAGTCCTTCGGGACGGTTTAATGAAAAACTGTTTTTT
>TRBV29-1|TRBJ2-1|NA|TRBD1
CSTAGTVYNEQFF
TGCAGCACGGCCGGGACAGTGTACAATGAGCAGTTCTTC
>TRBV7-2|TRBJ2-4|NA|NA
CASSLVKGIIQYF
TGTGCCAGCAGCTTAGTGAAGGGGATAATTCAGTACTTC
>TRBV9|TRBJ2-6|few|NA
CASSDTGANVLTF
TGTGCCAGCAGCGACACTGGGGCCAACGTCCTGACTTTC
>TRBV4-3|TRBJ2-3|NA|TRBD1
CASSQGQGWPDTQYF
TGCGCCAGCAGCCAAGGACAGGGATGGCCAGATACGCAGTATTTT
>TRBV6-2/TRBV6-3|TRBJ2-7|many|NA
CASSTTASYEQYF
TGTGCCAGCAGCACTACAGCATCCTACGAGCAGTACTTC
>TRBV6-2/TRBV6-3|TRBJ2-5|many|NA
CASSYSSSTGKETQYF
TGTGCCAGCAGTTACTCGTCCTCAACAGGGAAAGAGACCCAGTACTTC
>TRBV5-1|TRBJ2-5|once|TRBD2
CASSLGTSSHEQYF
TGCGCCAGCAGCTTGGGGACTAGCAGCCATGAGCAGTACTTC
>TRBV7-9|TRBJ1-5|few|NA
CASSLAQDGGRPQHF
TGTGCCAGCAGCTTAGCGCAGGACGGGGGTCGGCCCCAGCATTTT
>TRBV27|TRBJ2-4|many|NA
CASSLDRMGNIQYF
TGTGCCAGCAGTTTAGACAGAATGGGAAACATTCAGTACTTC
>TRBV18|TRBJ2-5|few|TRBD1
CASSDRGPEETQYF
TGTGCCAGCTCAGACAGGGGACCCGAAGAGACCCAGTACTTC
>TRBV14|TRBJ2-4|NA|NA
CASSQERTDRFQYF
TGTGCCAGCAGCCAGGAGAGGACGGACCGTTTTCAGTACTTC
>TRBV18|TRBJ2-3|few|NA
CASSPKLGTQYF
TGTGCCAGCTCACCCAAGTTGGGTACGCAGTATTTT
>TRBV6-4|TRBJ1-1|NA|TRBD1
CASRRDSEGEAFF
TGTGCCAGCAGGAGGGACAGCGAGGGTGAAGCTTTCTTT
>TRBV4-3|TRBJ2-1|NA|NA
CASSQGPGQSSYNEQFF
TGCGCCAGCAGCCAAGGTCCGGGACAAAGCTCCTACAATGAGCAGTTCTTC
>TRBV20-1|TRBJ1-1|NA|NA
CSARGQGGTEAFF
TGCAGTGCTAGGGGTCAGGGAGGGACTGAAGCTTTCTTT
>TRBV4-1|TRBJ1-4|NA|NA
CASSQDGTGNEKLFF
TGCGCCAGCAGCCAAGATGGGACGGGAAATGAAAAACTGTTTTTT
>TRBV12-3/TRBV12-4|TRBJ2-3|NA|TRBD2
CASSSRGGGADTQYF
TGTGCCAGCAGTTCTCGGGGCGGGGGGGCAGATACGCAGTATTTT
>TRBV5-1|TRBJ2-5|many|TRBD1
CASSIGTEETQYF
TGCGCCAGCAGCATCGGGACAGAAGAGACCCAGTACTTC
>TRBV9|TRBJ2-7|NA|TRBD2
CASSSRTSGGRNEQYF
TGTGCCAGCAGCTCCCGGACTAGCGGGGGCAGGAATGAGCAGTACTTC
>TRBV20-1|TRBJ2-7|NA|NA
CSARVGDPGYEQYF
TGCAGTGCTAGAGTGGGAGATCCTGGCTACGAGCAGTACTTC
>TRBV7-9|TRBJ1-3|NA|NA
CASSFWGISGNTIYF
TGTGCCAGCAGCTTTTGGGGGATCTCTGGAAACACCATATATTTT